These 15 T cell receptor beta chains originate from one sample sequenced in a study of breast tumors, draining lymph nodes, adjacent tissues (dated by TCRdb to about 2016). Library preparation used multiplex PCR. Sequencing took place on an Illumina HiSeq 2000. The raw public reads went through TCRdb reprocessing: fastp at Q25, MiXCR clone calling, in-frame beta chains kept. Entries that share a CDR3 protein sequence are merged under the most common genes and DNA. This sample holds some 53,000 distinct CDR3 sequences; about 40% were observed only once. The ten largest clones represent about 10% of the sample. The sample comprised breast tumor tissue. These receptors were taken from a female donor with breast cancer. Some clones in this sample may be carry-over from other donors' samples.

This clonotype was observed many times. V and J are TRBV7-2 and TRBJ2-1; no firm D call. Germline CDR1 reads SGHTA; CDR2 reads FQGNSA. The V end was cut by 5 bases, the J end by 0 bases, with 11 bases between. The CDR3 sequence is 15 residues long. CDR3 residues: CASSRELSSYNEQFF. CDR3 in DNA: TGTGCCAGCAGCCGAGAGCTGAGCTCCTACAATGAGCAGTTCTTC.

This rearrangement joins TRBV29-1 to TRBJ2-1, with no clear D. CDR3 length equals 11 residues. The ends were cut back, 4 bases at V and 4 bases at J, with 5 bases in the middle. The V gene's germline CDR1 is SQVTM and CDR2 ANQGSEA. Written as DNA, the CDR3 is TGCAGCGTTGCTCAGTACAATGAGCAGTTCTTC. This codes for CSVAQYNEQFF.

This clonotype was seen a handful of times. V and J are TRBV5-6 and TRBJ2-7, with TRBD2 matching 8 bases. The CDR3 has 13 residues. In germline, CDR1 is SGHDT, CDR2 YYEEEE. Germline trimming cut 4 bases from V and 5 bases from J; bases unmatched to any gene: 5. CDR3 DNA: TGTGCCAGCAGCCCCGGGGGGGGGCACGAGCAGTACTTC. The encoded protein is CASSPGGGHEQYF.

In the case of this clonotype: The DNA is omitted, as the CDR3 cannot be located on it reliably, and the CDR3 follows TCRdb's listing. V and J are TRBV11-3 and TRBJ1-4. Germline values: CDR1 SGHNT, CDR2 YENEEA. 24 amino acids form the CDR3, both terminal residues included. CDR3 sequence reads: CASSPRGAYKQYFGPGTTNEKLFF.

This clonotype came up many times. The CDR3 DNA reads TGTGCCAGCAGTGACAGTGACTCCTACAATGAGCAGTTCTTC. Encoded protein: CASSDSDSYNEQFF. The chain carries TRBV6-2 or TRBV6-3 and TRBJ2-1; tentative D call: TRBD1 (5 bases). Trimming shortened V by 5 bases and J by 0 bases, and 8 bases separated the two germline ends. This CDR3 is built from 14 residues. Germline lookup yields CDR1 MNHEY and CDR2 SVGEGT.

This clonotype appeared many times. This chain connects TRBV5-1 to TRBJ2-1; 8 positions agree with TRBD1. V lost 3 bases, J lost 6 bases, and 5 bases stayed unmatched. CDR3 size: 14 residues. Looked up from germline, CDR1 is SGHRS and CDR2 is YFSETQ. CDR3 sequence reads: CASSSRTGSNEQFF. The CDR3 region has the DNA TGCGCCAGCAGCTCAAGGACAGGGTCCAATGAGCAGTTCTTC.

This clonotype was found many times. CDR3 nucleotides: TGTGCCAGCAGCTTAAATGGGCGATCAACCGGGGAGCTGTTTTTT. Amino acids: CASSLNGRSTGELFF. The chain carries TRBV7-2 and TRBJ2-2, with no clear D. Germline-derived CDR1 and CDR2 are SGHTA and FQGNSA. The ends were cut back, 2 bases at V and 5 bases at J, with 12 bases in the middle. The CDR3 spans 15 residues.

The sample holds a few counts of this clonotype. The V and J genes are TRBV28 and TRBJ2-6; no reliable D call. From germline, CDR1 is MDHEN and CDR2 SYDVKM. Trimming took 6 bases from V and 0 from J, leaving 9 bases between them. This CDR3 spans 15 amino acids. Here the CDR3 DNA reads TGTGCCAGCAGCTCTACACGCTCTGGGGCCAACGTCCTGACTTTC. This sequence encodes CASSSTRSGANVLTF.

This clonotype was observed at least ten times. The rearrangement uses TRBV7-2 and TRBJ2-2; no definite D call. V lost 1 base, J lost 6 bases, and 9 bases lay in between. Germline values: CDR1 SGHTA, CDR2 FQGNSA. This CDR3 has 14 amino acids. Here the CDR3 DNA reads TGTGCCAGCAGCTTAGTAGGCATGTCCGGGGAGCTGTTTTTT. It is translated as CASSLVGMSGELFF.

This clonotype turned up a few times. This sequence joins TRBV12-3 or TRBV12-4 and TRBJ1-1, with D uncertain. Trimming pared 2 bases from V and 1 base from J, leaving 2 bases between. The CDR3 spans 12 residues. In DNA form, the CDR3 reads TGTGCCAGCAGTTTACAGAACACTGAAGCTTTCTTT. This sequence encodes CASSLQNTEAFF.

At least ten counts were recorded for this clonotype. The chain is built from TRBV18 and TRBJ2-7, with 9 bases lining up with TRBD1. There are 15 residues in the CDR3. J lost 8 bases, V lost 6 bases, and 14 bases had no gene match. Germline CDR1 and CDR2: KGHSH and LQKENI. CDR3 nucleotides: TGTGCCAGCTCCCCCGGGACAGGGAGCCCATCAAAGCAGTACTTC. Translating it yields CASSPGTGSPSKQYF.

There are many counts of this clonotype. This chain uses TRBV5-1 with TRBJ1-5; D uncertain. Trimming pared 4 bases from V and 3 bases from J, leaving 23 bases between. Per the germline V gene, CDR1 is SGHRS and CDR2 is YFSETQ. The CDR3 sequence is 18 residues long. CDR3 sequence: CASSLNARGRDNNQPQHF. As DNA, the CDR3 is TGCGCCAGCAGCCTGAACGCACGTGGGCGAGACAACAATCAGCCCCAGCATTTT.

This clonotype occurred many times. This chain connects TRBV9 to TRBJ1-6, with 7 bases aligning to TRBD1. The V gene end was trimmed by 1 base and the J gene end by 7 bases; junction bases not matched to a gene: 5. Per germline, CDR1 SGDLS and CDR2 YYNGEE. This CDR3 is built from 15 residues. CDR3 in DNA: TGTGCCAGCAGCGTACAGGGGACAGCAAATTCACCCCTCCACTTT. This codes for CASSVQGTANSPLHF.

As regards this clonotype: Being one base from a much bigger clone, this may be a read error. The chain is built from TRBV27 and TRBJ2-7; 9 bases map to TRBD1. The CDR3 runs to 15 residues. CDR1 MNHEY and CDR2 SMNVEV come from the germline V gene (reference sequence). The CDR3, as DNA: TGTGCCAGCAAACCGACAGGGGGATACTCCTACGGGCAGTACTTC. Amino acid sequence: CASKPTGGYSYGQYF.

This clonotype appeared many times. The chain joins TRBV7-2 to TRBJ2-5, with D perhaps TRBD2 (5 bases). The CDR3 loop spans 13 amino acids. Germline loops: CDR1 SGHTA, CDR2 FQGNSA. Trimming removed 4 bases from V and 2 bases from J, with 8 bases in between. The CDR3: CASSSTRQETQYF. The CDR3 region has the DNA TGTGCCAGCAGCTCCACTAGACAAGAGACCCAGTACTTC.